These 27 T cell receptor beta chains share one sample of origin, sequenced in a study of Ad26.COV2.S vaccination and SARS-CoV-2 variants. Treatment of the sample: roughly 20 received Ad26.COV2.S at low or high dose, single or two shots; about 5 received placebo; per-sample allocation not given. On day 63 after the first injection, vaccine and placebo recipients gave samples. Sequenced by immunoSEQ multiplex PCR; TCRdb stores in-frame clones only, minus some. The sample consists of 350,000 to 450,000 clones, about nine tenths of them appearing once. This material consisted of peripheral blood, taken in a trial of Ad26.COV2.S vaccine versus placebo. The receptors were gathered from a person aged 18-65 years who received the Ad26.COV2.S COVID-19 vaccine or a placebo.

The CDR3 protein is CASGLHGAGTGELFF. CDR3 in DNA: TGTGCTAGTGGTTTGCATGGGGCCGGCACCGGGGAGCTGTTTTTT. This chain uses TRBV12-5 with TRBJ2-2; TRBD1 might be the D (5 bases). This CDR3 region has 15 residues. Germline CDR1 is LGHNT and CDR2 is FRNRAP. V lost 2 bases and J 4 bases, leaving 11 bases between the germline ends.

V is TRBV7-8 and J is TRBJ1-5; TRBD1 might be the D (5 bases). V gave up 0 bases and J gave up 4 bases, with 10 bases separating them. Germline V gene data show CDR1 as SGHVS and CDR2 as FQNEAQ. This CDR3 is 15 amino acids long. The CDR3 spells CASSLARAGNQPQHF. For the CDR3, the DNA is TGTGCCAGCAGCTTAGCGAGGGCAGGGAATCAGCCCCAGCATTTT.

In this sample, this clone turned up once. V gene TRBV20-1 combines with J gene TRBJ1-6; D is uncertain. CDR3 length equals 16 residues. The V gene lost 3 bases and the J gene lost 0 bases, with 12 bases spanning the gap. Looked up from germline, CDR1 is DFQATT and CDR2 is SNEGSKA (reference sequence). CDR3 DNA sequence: TGCAGTGCTAGTGTTGGGGAGAGCTCCTATAATTCACCCCTCCACTTT. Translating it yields CSASVGESSYNSPLHF.

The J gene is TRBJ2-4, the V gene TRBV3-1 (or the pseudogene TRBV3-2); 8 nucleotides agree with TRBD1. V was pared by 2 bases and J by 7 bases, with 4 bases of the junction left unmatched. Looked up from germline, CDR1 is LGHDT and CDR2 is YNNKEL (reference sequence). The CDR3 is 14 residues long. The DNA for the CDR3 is TGTGCCAGCAGCCAATCGCAGGGGGCGAACATTCAGTACTTC. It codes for CASSQSQGANIQYF.

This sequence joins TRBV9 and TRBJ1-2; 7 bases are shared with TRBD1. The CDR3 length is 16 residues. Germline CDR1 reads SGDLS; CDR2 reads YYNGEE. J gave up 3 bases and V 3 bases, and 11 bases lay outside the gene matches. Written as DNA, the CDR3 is TGTGCCAGCAGCGCGCCGCTTTCCGGGACAGACTATGGCTACACCTTC. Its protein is CASSAPLSGTDYGYTF.

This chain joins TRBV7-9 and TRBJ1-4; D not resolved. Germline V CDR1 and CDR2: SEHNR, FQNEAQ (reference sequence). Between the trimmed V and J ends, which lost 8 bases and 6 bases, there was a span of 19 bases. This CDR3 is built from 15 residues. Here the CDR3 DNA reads TGTGCCAGCGCCGCGGGAGCGGGCGCAGATGAAAAACTGTTTTTT. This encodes CASAAGAGADEKLFF.

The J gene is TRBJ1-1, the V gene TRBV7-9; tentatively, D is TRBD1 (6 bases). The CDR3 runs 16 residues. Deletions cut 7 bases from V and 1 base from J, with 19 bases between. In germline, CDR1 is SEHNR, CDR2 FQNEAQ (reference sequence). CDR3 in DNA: TGTGCCAGCACGACACCCGGGGGCAGCTCGAACACTGAAGCTTTCTTT. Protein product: CASTTPGGSSNTEAFF. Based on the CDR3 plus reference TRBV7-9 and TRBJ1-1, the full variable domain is DTGVSQNPRHKITKRGQNVTFRCDPISEHNRLYWYRQTLGQGPEFLTYFQNEAQLEKSRLLSDRFSAERPKGSFSTLEIQRTEQGDSAMYLCASTTPGGSSNTEAFFGQGTRLTVV.

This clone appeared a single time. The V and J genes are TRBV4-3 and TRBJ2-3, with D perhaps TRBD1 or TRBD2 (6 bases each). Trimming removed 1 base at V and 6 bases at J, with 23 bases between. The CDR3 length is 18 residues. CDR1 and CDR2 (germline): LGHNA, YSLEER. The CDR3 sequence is CASSQAKTGARMVDTQYF. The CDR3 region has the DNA TGCGCCAGCAGCCAAGCTAAGACGGGGGCGCGGATGGTGGATACGCAGTATTTT.

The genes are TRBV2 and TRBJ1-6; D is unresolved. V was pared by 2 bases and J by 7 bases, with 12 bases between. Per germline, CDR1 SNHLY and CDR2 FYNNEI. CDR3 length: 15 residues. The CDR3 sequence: CASSEKGRENSPLHF. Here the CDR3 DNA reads TGTGCCAGCAGTGAAAAGGGCAGAGAAAATTCACCCCTCCACTTT.

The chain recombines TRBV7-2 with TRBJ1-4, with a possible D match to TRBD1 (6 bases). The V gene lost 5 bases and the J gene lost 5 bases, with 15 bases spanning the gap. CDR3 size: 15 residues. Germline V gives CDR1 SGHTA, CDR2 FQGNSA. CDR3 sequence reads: CASSVSGVENEKLFF. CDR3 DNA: TGTGCCAGCAGCGTGTCAGGGGTCGAGAATGAAAAACTGTTTTTT. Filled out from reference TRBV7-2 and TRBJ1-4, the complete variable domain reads GAGVSQSPSNKVTEKGKDVELRCDPISGHTALYWYRQSLGQGLEFLIYFQGNSAPDKSGLPSDRFSAERTGGSVSTLTIQRTQQEDSAVYLCASSVSGVENEKLFFGSGTQLSVL.

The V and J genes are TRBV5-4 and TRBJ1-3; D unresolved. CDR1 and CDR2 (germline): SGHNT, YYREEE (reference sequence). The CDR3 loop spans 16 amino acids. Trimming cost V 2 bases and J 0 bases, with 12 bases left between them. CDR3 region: CASSFAGPFSGNTIYF. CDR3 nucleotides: TGTGCCAGCAGCTTTGCAGGCCCATTCTCTGGAAACACCATATATTTT. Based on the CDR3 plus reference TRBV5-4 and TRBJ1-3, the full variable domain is ETGVTQSPTHLIKTRGQQVTLRCSSQSGHNTVSWYQQALGQGPQFIFQYYREEENGRGNFPPRFSGLQFPNYSSELNVNALELDDSALYLCASSFAGPFSGNTIYFGEGSWLTVV.

CDR3 in amino acids: CASSLSTVGFYEQYF. CDR3 DNA sequence: TGTGCCAGCAGCTTATCAACAGTAGGATTCTACGAGCAGTACTTC. J is TRBJ2-7 and V is TRBV7-8; the D is unclear. CDR1 and CDR2 (germline): SGHVS, FQNEAQ. CDR3 length: 15 amino acids. Trimming stripped 2 bases from V and 3 bases from J, with 14 bases between.

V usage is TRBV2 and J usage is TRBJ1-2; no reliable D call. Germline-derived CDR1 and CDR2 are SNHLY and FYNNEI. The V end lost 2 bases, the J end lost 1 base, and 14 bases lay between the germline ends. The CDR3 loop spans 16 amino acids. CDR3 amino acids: CASSEWNTEDNYGYTF. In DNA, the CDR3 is TGTGCCAGCAGTGAATGGAACACGGAAGATAACTATGGCTACACCTTC.

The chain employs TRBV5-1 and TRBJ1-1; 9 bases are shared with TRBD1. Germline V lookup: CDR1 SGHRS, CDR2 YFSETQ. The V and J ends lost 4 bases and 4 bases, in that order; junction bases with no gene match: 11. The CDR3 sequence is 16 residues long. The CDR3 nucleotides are TGCGCCAGCAGCGTGGGAAGAGGGGGACAGGGCACTGAAGCTTTCTTT. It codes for CASSVGRGGQGTEAFF. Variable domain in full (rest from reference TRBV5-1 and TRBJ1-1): KAGVTQTPRYLIKTRGQQVTLSCSPISGHRSVSWYQQTPGQGLQFLFEYFSETQRNKGNFPGRFSGRQFSNSRSEMNVSTLELGDSALYLCASSVGRGGQGTEAFFGQGTRLTVV.

The CDR3 region is CASSSGHLEAFF. In nucleotides, the CDR3 is TGTGCCAGCAGTTCTGGACACCTTGAAGCTTTCTTT. V and J are TRBV6-1 and TRBJ1-1; D might be TRBD1 (5 bases). CDR3 size: 12 residues. The germline V gene encodes CDR1 MNHNS and CDR2 SASEGT. V was shortened by 5 bases and J by 7 bases, with 11 bases between the two germline ends.

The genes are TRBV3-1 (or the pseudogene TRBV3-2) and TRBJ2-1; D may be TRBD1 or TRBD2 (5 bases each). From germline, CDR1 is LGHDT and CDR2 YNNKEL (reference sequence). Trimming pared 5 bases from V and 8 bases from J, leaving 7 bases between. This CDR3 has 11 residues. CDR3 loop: CASSLGDEQFF. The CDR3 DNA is TGTGCCAGCAGCTTGGGGGATGAGCAGTTCTTC.

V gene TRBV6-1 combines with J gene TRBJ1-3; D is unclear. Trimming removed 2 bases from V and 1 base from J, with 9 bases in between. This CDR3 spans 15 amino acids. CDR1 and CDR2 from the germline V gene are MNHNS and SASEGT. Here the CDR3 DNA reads TGTGCCAGCAGTGAATGGCAGTCTTCTGGAAACACCATATATTTT. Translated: CASSEWQSSGNTIYF.

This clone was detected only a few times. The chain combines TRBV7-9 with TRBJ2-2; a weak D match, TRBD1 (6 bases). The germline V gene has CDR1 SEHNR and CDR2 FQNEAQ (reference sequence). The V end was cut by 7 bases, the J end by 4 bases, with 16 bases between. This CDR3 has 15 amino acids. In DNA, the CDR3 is TGTGCCAGCATCTCTCGACAGGAGCGCACCGGGGAGCTGTTTTTT. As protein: CASISRQERTGELFF.

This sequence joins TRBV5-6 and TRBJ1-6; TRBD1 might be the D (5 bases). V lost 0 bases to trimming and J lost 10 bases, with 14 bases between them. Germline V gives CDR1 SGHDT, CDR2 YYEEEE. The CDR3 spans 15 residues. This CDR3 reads CASSLDGREGSPLHF. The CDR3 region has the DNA TGTGCCAGCAGCTTGGATGGCAGGGAAGGCTCACCCCTCCACTTT.

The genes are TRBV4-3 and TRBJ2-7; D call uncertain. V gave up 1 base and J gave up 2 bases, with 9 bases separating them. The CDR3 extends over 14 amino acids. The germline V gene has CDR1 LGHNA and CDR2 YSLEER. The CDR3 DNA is TGCGCCAGCAGCCAAGGGCATGGGGCCTACGAGCAGTACTTC. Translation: CASSQGHGAYEQYF.

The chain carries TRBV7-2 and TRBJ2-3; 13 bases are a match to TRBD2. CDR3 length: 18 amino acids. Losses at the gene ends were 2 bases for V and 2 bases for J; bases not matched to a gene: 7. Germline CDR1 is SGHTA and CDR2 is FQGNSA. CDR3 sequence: CASSLFRTSGGNTDTQYF. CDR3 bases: TGTGCCAGCAGCTTATTCCGGACTAGCGGGGGAAACACAGATACGCAGTATTTT.

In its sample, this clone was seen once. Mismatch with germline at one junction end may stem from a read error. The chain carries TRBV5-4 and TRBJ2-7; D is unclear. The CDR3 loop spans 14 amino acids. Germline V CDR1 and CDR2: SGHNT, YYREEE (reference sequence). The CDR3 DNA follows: TGTGCCAGCAGCTTAGGGCGAAACTCCGACGAGCAGTACTTC. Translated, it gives CASSLGRNSDEQYF.

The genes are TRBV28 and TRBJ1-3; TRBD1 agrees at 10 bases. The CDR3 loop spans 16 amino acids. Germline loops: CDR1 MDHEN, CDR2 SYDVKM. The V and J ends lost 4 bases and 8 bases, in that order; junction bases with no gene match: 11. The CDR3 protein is CASSSGPGTGEDTIYF. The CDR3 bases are TGTGCCAGCAGTTCGGGTCCCGGGACAGGGGAGGACACCATATATTTT.

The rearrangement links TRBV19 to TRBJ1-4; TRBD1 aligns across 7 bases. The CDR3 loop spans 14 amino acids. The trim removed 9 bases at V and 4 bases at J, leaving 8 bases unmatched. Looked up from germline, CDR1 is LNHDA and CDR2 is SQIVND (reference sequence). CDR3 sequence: CASRQGGFNEKLFF. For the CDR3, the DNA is TGTGCCAGCAGACAGGGTGGTTTTAATGAAAAACTGTTTTTT.

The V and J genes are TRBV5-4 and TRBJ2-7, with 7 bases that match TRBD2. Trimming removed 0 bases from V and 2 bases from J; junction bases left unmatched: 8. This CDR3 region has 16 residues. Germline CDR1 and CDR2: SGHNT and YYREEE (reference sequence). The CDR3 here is CASSLEPGLSAYEQYF. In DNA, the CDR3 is TGTGCCAGCAGCTTGGAACCGGGACTAAGTGCCTACGAGCAGTACTTC.

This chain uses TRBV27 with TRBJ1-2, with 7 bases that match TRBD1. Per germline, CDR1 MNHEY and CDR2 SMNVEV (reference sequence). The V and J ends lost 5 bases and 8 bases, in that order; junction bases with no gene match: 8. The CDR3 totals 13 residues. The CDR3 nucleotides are TGTGCCAGCAGTCTCACAGGGGTGGGAGGCTACACCTTC. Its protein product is CASSLTGVGGYTF.

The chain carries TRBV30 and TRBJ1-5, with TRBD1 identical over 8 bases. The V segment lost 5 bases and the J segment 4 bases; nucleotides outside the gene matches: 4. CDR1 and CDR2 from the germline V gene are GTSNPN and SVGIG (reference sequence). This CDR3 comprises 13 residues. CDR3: CAWATGENQPQHF. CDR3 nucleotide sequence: TGTGCCTGGGCGACAGGGGAGAATCAGCCCCAGCATTTT.